This T cell receptor (beta chain) derives from a study of T cell repertoires in cytomegalovirus infection. In its sample, this clonotype was seen many times. TCRdb re-analysed the reads in MiXCR, keeping a single row per CDR3 protein. The repertoire holds roughly 250,000 distinct CDR3 sequences, with about 12% as singletons. This CDR3 comprises 15 residues. Trimming removed 8 bases from V and 6 bases from J, with 17 bases in between. Germline CDR1 and CDR2: MGHDK and SYGVNS. The TCR sequence derives from a human donor in good health (CMV status not recorded). Some clones in this sample may be carry-over from other donors' samples. The gene calls are TRBV25-1 and TRBJ1-6, with a tentative D call TRBD1 (5 bases). Sequenced input: PBMCs. The CDR3 DNA is TGTGCCAGCGCCAATCCGGGACGGATTAATTCACCCCTCCACTTT. This codes for CASANPGRINSPLHF.